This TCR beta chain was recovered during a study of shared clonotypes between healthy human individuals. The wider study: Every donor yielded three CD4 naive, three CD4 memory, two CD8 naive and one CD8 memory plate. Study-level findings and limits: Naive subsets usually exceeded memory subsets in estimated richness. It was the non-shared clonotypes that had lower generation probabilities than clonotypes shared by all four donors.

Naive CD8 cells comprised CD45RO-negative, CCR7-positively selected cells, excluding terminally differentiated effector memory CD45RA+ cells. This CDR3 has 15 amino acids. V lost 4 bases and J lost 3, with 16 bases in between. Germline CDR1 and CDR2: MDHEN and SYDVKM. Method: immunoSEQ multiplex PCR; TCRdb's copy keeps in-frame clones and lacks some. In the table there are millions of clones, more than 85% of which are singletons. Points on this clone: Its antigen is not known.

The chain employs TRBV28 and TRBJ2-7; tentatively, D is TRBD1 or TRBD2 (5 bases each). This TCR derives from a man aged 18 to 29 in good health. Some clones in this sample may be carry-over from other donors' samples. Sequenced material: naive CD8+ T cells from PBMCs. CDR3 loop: CASSSISGAGYEQYF. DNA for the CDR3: TGTGCCAGCAGTTCCATCTCCGGGGCCGGCTACGAGCAGTACTTC.